Given below is one T cell receptor (beta chain) in context. Its binding antigen is unknown. These data originate in a study of CXCR3-negative and CXCR3-positive naive CD8 T cells (dated by TCRdb to the late 2010s). Some background on the complete study: In total, 120 million to 150 million TRB reads were obtained, corresponding to roughly 1.5 +/- 0.3 million reads per library. Diversity and physicochemical repertoire analyses were performed on approximately 10 donors pooled from two independent experiments. The TRBV-TRBJ cluster analysis covered naive subsets from 5 donors and memory cells from 3 donors.

Beyond this particular receptor, the publication reports: TRBV-TRBJ usage was similar between naive CXCR3-negative and CXCR3-positive cells from the same donor, while memory cells showed distinct patterns. Freshly isolated PBMCs were used for most assays because CXCR3 expression went down partially after cryopreservation. TRB CDR3s from CXCR3-positive naive cells showed higher hydrophobicity (lower Kidera factor 4), lower energy, and higher strength and volume indices than CXCR3-negative naive cells. Because surface CD5, which is linked to self-reactivity in mice, was comparable between the naive subsets, TCR interaction strength was also inferred from the physicochemical properties of TRB CDR3s. Repertoire diversity was comparably high in both naive subsets but much lower in memory CD8+ T cells.

Each CD8+ T cell subset was flow-sorted in triplicate, and some 300,000 cells per subset were placed directly into RLT lysis buffer. Naive CD8+ T cells were defined stringently as CD45RO-CCR7+CD27+CD95- to exclude memory contaminants. Standard density gradient centrifugation was used to isolate peripheral blood mononuclear cells from buffy coats. A FACSAria III was used to flow-sort naive CXCR3-negative and CXCR3-positive CD8+ T cells. Total RNA was extracted from sorted cells with an RNeasy Mini Kit. The CDR3 has 15 amino acids, counting the end cysteine and phenylalanine. A DNA sequence was not provided. The CDR1 and CDR2 encoded by the germline V gene are SGHRS and YFSETQ. The instrument was a NextSeq 550. The Human TCR Profiling Kit (MiLaboratory) was used to prepare UMI-labeled 5' RACE TRB cDNA libraries. cDNA synthesis used the entire amount of extracted RNA, and PCR amplification then used the entire amount of cDNA produced. Libraries were prepared in parallel using an identical number of PCR cycles. Concerning the study's data processing: About 50,000 +/- 10,000 unique UMI-labeled TRB cDNA molecules per library were extracted with MIGEC and MiXCR, with at least two reads per UMI required. On average, around 40,000 +/- 10,000 functional in-frame TRB CDR3 nucleotide clonotypes lacking stop codons were found per library. After downsampling to 5000 UMI-labeled TRB molecules per sample, diversity metrics, including normalized Shannon-Wiener and Chao1, were computed in VDJtools. VDJtools computed clonotype-size-weighted physicochemical properties of the central five CDR3 residues: interaction energy, strength, volume and Kidera factor 4. TCRdb reprocessed the reads, so every CDR3 protein sequence counts as one entry and DNA is not shown. TCRdb, not the original authors, processed these V and J calls. The table for this sample shows fewer than 90,000 distinct CDR3 sequences. Of the sample, roughly 1.4% falls within the top ten clones.

This clonotype originated in a human donor in good health. Some clones in this sample may be carry-over from other donors' samples. Sequencing used naive CXCR3- CD8+ T cells from blood. Reading the label with the study, this specimen's cell subset or site is: CD45RO-CCR7+CD27+CD95- naive CD8+ T cells lacking CXCR3 (TNR3-). The chain is made from TRBV5-1 and TRBJ2-1; TCRdb selects TRBD2, and the lack of DNA leaves this call unchecked. The CDR3 protein sequence reads: CASSEAGWELNEQFF.